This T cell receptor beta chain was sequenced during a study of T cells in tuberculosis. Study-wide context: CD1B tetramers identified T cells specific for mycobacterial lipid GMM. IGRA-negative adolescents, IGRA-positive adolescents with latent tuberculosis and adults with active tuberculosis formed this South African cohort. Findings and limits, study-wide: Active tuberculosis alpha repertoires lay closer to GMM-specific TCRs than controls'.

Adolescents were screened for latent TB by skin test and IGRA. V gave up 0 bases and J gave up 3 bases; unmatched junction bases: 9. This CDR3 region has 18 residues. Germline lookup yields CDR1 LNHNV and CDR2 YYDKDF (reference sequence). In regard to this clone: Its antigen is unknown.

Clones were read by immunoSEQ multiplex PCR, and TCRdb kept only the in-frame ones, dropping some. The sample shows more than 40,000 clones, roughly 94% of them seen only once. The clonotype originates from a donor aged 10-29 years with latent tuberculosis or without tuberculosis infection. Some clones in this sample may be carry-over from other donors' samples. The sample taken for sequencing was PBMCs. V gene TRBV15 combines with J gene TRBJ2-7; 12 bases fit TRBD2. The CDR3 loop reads CATSRDWASGRVGYEQYF. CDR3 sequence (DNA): TGTGCCACCAGCAGAGATTGGGCTAGCGGGAGGGTGGGCTACGAGCAGTACTTC.